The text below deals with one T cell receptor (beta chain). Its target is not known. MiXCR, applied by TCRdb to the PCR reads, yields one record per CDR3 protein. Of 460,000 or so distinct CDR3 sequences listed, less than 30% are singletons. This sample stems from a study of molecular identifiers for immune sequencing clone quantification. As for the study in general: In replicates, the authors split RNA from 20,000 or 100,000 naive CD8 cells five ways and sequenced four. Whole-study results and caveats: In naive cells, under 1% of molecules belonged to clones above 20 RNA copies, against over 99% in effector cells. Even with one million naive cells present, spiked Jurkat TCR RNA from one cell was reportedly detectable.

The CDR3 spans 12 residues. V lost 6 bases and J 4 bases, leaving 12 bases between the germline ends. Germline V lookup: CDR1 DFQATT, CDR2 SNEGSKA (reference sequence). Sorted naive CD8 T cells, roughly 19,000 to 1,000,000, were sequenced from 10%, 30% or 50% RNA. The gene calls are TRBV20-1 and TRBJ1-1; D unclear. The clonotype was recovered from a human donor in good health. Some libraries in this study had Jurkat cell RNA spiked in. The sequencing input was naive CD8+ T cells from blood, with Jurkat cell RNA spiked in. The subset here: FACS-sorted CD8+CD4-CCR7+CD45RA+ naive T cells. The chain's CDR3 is CSAGIGGTEAFF. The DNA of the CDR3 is TGCAGTGCCGGAATTGGAGGCACTGAAGCTTTCTTT.